Below, 15 T cell receptor beta chains from the same sample are listed, as sequenced in a study of blood T cell repertoires in COVID-19. Only in-frame clones appear in the TCRdb table, and some are missing; sequencing was by immunoSEQ multiplex PCR. The sample holds roughly 430,000 clones, 88% seen once. The sequenced material came from PBMCs or T cells enriched from blood (not recorded which). These receptors originate from a woman aged 40-49 years with acute COVID-19.

The chain carries TRBV30 and TRBJ1-4, with TRBD1 matching 8 bases. The junction had 7 bases not matched to a gene; V was cut back by 0 bases and J by 10 bases. Germline V gives CDR1 GTSNPN, CDR2 SVGIG (reference sequence). This CDR3 comprises 14 residues. The CDR3 region has the DNA TGTGCCTGGAGTGTACTTTCACAGGGGGGAAAACTGTTTTTT. Residues: CAWSVLSQGGKLFF.

The CDR3 sequence is CASSLPDPERIQYF. The CDR3 nucleotides read TGCGCCAGCAGCTTACCGGACCCGGAGCGGATTCAGTACTTC. The rearrangement uses TRBV5-1 and TRBJ2-4; D is perhaps TRBD2 (5 bases). V lost 2 bases and J 10 bases, leaving 16 bases between the germline ends. There are 14 residues in the CDR3. Per the germline V gene, CDR1 is SGHRS and CDR2 is YFSETQ.

The rearrangement joins TRBV3-1 (or the pseudogene TRBV3-2) to TRBJ2-7; TRBD2 might be the D (5 bases). There are 13 residues in the CDR3. V lost 0 bases, J lost 6 bases, and 9 bases lay in between. The germline V gene has CDR1 LGHDT and CDR2 YNNKEL (reference sequence). CDR3 residues: CASSQDLRGEQYF. The CDR3 nucleotides are TGTGCCAGCAGCCAAGATCTACGGGGCGAGCAGTACTTC.

The sample holds one count of this clone. V gene TRBV6-5 combines with J gene TRBJ1-5, with 7 bases identical to TRBD1. CDR3 length: 14 residues. J gave up 6 bases and V 6 bases, and 8 bases lay outside the gene matches. CDR1 and CDR2 from the germline V gene are MNHEY and SVGAGI. The CDR3 nucleotides read TGTGCCAGCAGAGGGGGCGACGGGGGTCAGCCCCAGCATTTT. Amino acid sequence: CASRGGDGGQPQHF.

The chain couples TRBV11-2 to TRBJ2-1; tentatively, D is TRBD1 (6 bases). The CDR3 is 13 residues long. V gave up 4 bases and J gave up 7 bases, with 11 bases separating them. Per germline, CDR1 SGHAT and CDR2 FQNNGV. The CDR3 nucleotides are TGTGCCAGCAGCTCACAGGGACAAAATGAGCAGTTCTTC. Translating it yields CASSSQGQNEQFF.

The chain has TRBV3-1 (or the pseudogene TRBV3-2) and TRBJ2-3; a possible D gene is TRBD1 (5 bases). Deletions cut 6 bases from V and 1 base from J, with 8 bases between. From germline, CDR1 is LGHDT and CDR2 YNNKEL (reference sequence). The CDR3 totals 13 residues. In DNA, the CDR3 is TGTGCCAGCAGACCGACAGGCACAGATACGCAGTATTTT. This gives the protein CASRPTGTDTQYF.

J is TRBJ2-1 and V is TRBV3-1 (or the pseudogene TRBV3-2), with 10 bases aligning to TRBD2. The CDR3 length is 16 residues. J was trimmed by 1 base and V by 4 bases; bases with no gene match: 4. Germline V gene sequence: CDR1 LGHDT, CDR2 YNNKEL (reference sequence). CDR3 residues: CASSPSGGASYNEQFF. The CDR3 coding sequence is TGTGCCAGCAGCCCCAGCGGGGGGGCGTCCTACAATGAGCAGTTCTTC.

This clone was counted a single time. V is TRBV29-1 and J is TRBJ1-2, with TRBD1 matching over 7 bases. V shed 4 bases and J 8 bases; nucleotides not matched to a gene: 4. Per germline, CDR1 SQVTM and CDR2 ANQGSEA. This CDR3 comprises 11 residues. CDR3 sequence: CSVGTGSGYTF. The CDR3 coding sequence is TGCAGCGTTGGGACAGGCAGCGGCTACACCTTC.

This clone was seen a handful of times. This chain connects TRBV4-1 to TRBJ1-6; perhaps TRBD1 as D (6 bases). The V gene's germline CDR1 is MGHRA and CDR2 YSYEKL. The CDR3 runs 17 residues. Trimming left V 4 bases short and J 8 bases short, with 21 bases between. The CDR3 loop reads CASSRSGGGTQYSPLHF. Written as DNA, the CDR3 is TGCGCCAGCAGCCGAAGCGGGGGCGGGACCCAGTATTCACCCCTCCACTTT.

The chain recombines TRBV5-1 with TRBJ1-1; possible D gene TRBD1, 5 bases. CDR1 and CDR2 from the germline V gene are SGHRS and YFSETQ. V shed 0 bases and J shed 4 bases, with 10 bases lying between them. The CDR3 loop spans 14 amino acids. The CDR3 sequence is CASSLGEGFTEAFF. The CDR3 DNA sequence: TGCGCCAGCAGCTTGGGGGAGGGGTTCACTGAAGCTTTCTTT.

CDR3 loop: CASSPRVSDTEAFF. In DNA, the CDR3 is TGTGCCAGCAGCCCCCGGGTGTCGGACACTGAAGCTTTCTTT. The chain employs TRBV7-9 and TRBJ1-1; D gene uncertain. Trimming removed 5 bases at V and 3 bases at J, with 13 bases between. The germline V gene encodes CDR1 SEHNR and CDR2 FQNEAQ (reference sequence). The CDR3 has 14 residues.

The rearrangement links TRBV19 to TRBJ1-3, with no clear D. The V end was cut by 4 bases, the J end by 0 bases, with 7 bases between. The CDR3 is 14 residues long. CDR1 is LNHDA, CDR2 SQIVND, per germline (reference sequence). The CDR3 DNA reads as TGTGCCAGTAGTAGCTGGAGCTCTGGAAACACCATATATTTT. It specifies CASSSWSSGNTIYF.

The chain combines TRBV27 with TRBJ2-7, with 11 positions matching TRBD1. CDR3 length: 14 residues. Germline-derived CDR1 and CDR2 are MNHEY and SMNVEV (reference sequence). The junction had 6 bases not matched to a gene; V was cut back by 5 bases and J by 6 bases. CDR3 protein: CASSHRDRGSEQYF. CDR3 nucleotides: TGTGCCAGCAGTCACCGGGACAGGGGGTCCGAGCAGTACTTC.

The chain recombines TRBV27 with TRBJ2-7; D might be TRBD2 (6 bases). The V end was cut by 3 bases, the J end by 5 bases, with 11 bases between. The germline gives CDR1 MNHEY, CDR2 SMNVEV (reference sequence). CDR3 length: 13 amino acids. The CDR3, as DNA: TGTGCCAGCAGTTTTGGAGGGGTTGACGAGCAGTACTTC. Its translation: CASSFGGVDEQYF.

This chain uses TRBV25-1 with TRBJ2-3; 9 nucleotides align to TRBD2. The CDR3 runs 16 residues. The ends lost 0 bases at V and 3 bases at J; junction bases unmatched: 4. Germline-derived CDR1 and CDR2 are MGHDK and SYGVNS. The CDR3 region is CASSEYNSGGTDTQYF. In DNA, the CDR3 is TGTGCCAGCAGTGAATATAACAGCGGGGGGACAGATACGCAGTATTTT.